The 4 T cell receptor beta chains in this list originate from one sample, sequenced in a study of response to subunit inactivated influenza vaccine. One entry per CDR3 protein results from TCRdb running MiXCR on the RT-PCR reads. This sample has around 500,000 distinct CDR3 sequences, with 9.5% to 13% found just once. The material sequenced was PBMCs from blood, taken 45 days after vaccination. The receptor source for this set is a man over 45 who received an inactivated influenza vaccine.

J is TRBJ2-1 and V is TRBV24-1; TRBD2 aligns across 9 bases. Germline V gene sequence: CDR1 KGHDR, CDR2 SFDVKD. The CDR3 length is 14 residues. The J segment lost 7 bases and the V segment lost 7 bases, leaving 7 bases of the junction unmatched. The CDR3 protein is CATSRGLALNEQFF. The CDR3 DNA sequence: TGTGCCACCAGCCGGGGACTAGCTTTGAATGAGCAGTTCTTC.

The gene calls are TRBV7-8 and TRBJ2-2, with 9 bases aligning to TRBD2. This CDR3 has 17 residues. Germline CDR1 reads SGHVS; CDR2 reads FQNEAQ. The J segment lost 2 bases and the V segment lost 6 bases, leaving 10 bases of the junction unmatched. The CDR3, as DNA: TGTGCCAGCAGAGTACTAGCGGGTAACCTAAACACCGGGGAGCTGTTTTTT. Protein sequence: CASRVLAGNLNTGELFF.

The chain uses TRBV24-1 and TRBJ2-1, with 12 bases aligning to TRBD2. J gave up 7 bases and V 4 bases, and 4 bases lay outside the gene matches. The length of the CDR3 is 15 residues. In germline, CDR1 is KGHDR, CDR2 SFDVKD. The CDR3 is CATSDTGTSGNEQFF. The CDR3 DNA is TGTGCCACCAGTGACACCGGGACTAGCGGGAATGAGCAGTTCTTC.

In its sample, this clonotype was seen many times. This chain connects TRBV9 to TRBJ2-3; weak D call: TRBD1 (5 bases). Germline assignment: CDR1 SGDLS and CDR2 YYNGEE. CDR3 length: 16 residues. The V and J ends lost 3 bases and 2 bases respectively, with 16 bases between them. CDR3 in DNA: TGTGCCAGCAGCGCAGAAGCAGGACACACCACAGATACGCAGTATTTT. Protein product: CASSAEAGHTTDTQYF.